A selection of T cell receptor beta chains follows, all from one sample in a study of neurological immune-mediated disorders. TCRdb processed the 5' RACE reads anew with MiXCR; each CDR3 protein has one entry. This repertoire shows 50,000 to 70,000 distinct CDR3 sequences, around 3% found once; its top ten account for approximately 3.7%. Sequencing was done on a sample of PBMCs. The receptors here all came from a middle-aged man with multiple sclerosis. Each CDR3 is given with its conserved first and last residue. The order of the fields is J gene, D gene, CDR3 length, clone size, V gene, CDR3 DNA, CDR3 protein. A D gene is named only where the DNA matches it firmly. The size entry is marked missing in some rows and otherwise reads once, few, many or a size class.

j_call: TRBJ2-5; d_call: .; cdr3_length: 14; clone_size: many; v_call: TRBV7-9; cdr3_nt: TGTGCCAGCAGCTTAGACGGCGGCTGGGTGACCCAGTACTTC; cdr3_aa: CASSLDGGWVTQYF
j_call: TRBJ1-5; d_call: .; cdr3_length: 15; clone_size: many; v_call: TRBV6-5; cdr3_nt: TGTGCCAGCAGTTACTCTGGTCTCGCCAATCAGCCCCAGCATTTT; cdr3_aa: CASSYSGLANQPQHF
j_call: TRBJ2-5; d_call: TRBD1; cdr3_length: 14; clone_size: many; v_call: TRBV6-5; cdr3_nt: TGTGCCAGCAGGCCGTCAGGGGGCGCGGAGACCCAGTACTTC; cdr3_aa: CASRPSGGAETQYF
j_call: TRBJ2-1; d_call: TRBD2; cdr3_length: 16; clone_size: many; v_call: TRBV5-6; cdr3_nt: TGTGCCAGCAGCCCTCTAGCGGGAGAAAGGGTCAATGAGCAGTTCTTC; cdr3_aa: CASSPLAGERVNEQFF
j_call: TRBJ2-7; d_call: TRBD1; cdr3_length: 13; clone_size: many; v_call: TRBV29-1; cdr3_nt: TGCAGCGTTGAAGGGACAGGGGGGCACGAGCAGTACTTC; cdr3_aa: CSVEGTGGHEQYF
j_call: TRBJ1-6; d_call: .; cdr3_length: 14; clone_size: many; v_call: TRBV2; cdr3_nt: TGTGCCAGCGGCGAGAGCTCCTATAATTCACCCCTCCACTTT; cdr3_aa: CASGESSYNSPLHF
j_call: TRBJ2-7; d_call: TRBD1; cdr3_length: 13; clone_size: many; v_call: TRBV20-1; cdr3_nt: TGCAGTGCAAAACGACAGGGGGCCTACGAGCAGTACTTC; cdr3_aa: CSAKRQGAYEQYF
j_call: TRBJ1-1; d_call: .; cdr3_length: 15; clone_size: .; v_call: TRBV4-1; cdr3_nt: TGCGCCAGCAGAGAACCCGGACAGTCGAACACTGAAGCTTTCTTT; cdr3_aa: CASREPGQSNTEAFF
j_call: TRBJ2-7; d_call: TRBD2; cdr3_length: 17; clone_size: many; v_call: TRBV5-1; cdr3_nt: TGCGCCAGCAGCTTGGCCGCGTCTAGCGGGGAGAGTTACGAGCAGTACTTC; cdr3_aa: CASSLAASSGESYEQYF
j_call: TRBJ1-4; d_call: .; cdr3_length: 15; clone_size: many; v_call: TRBV30; cdr3_nt: TGTGCCTGGAGTGTTCCTACGGGGGAAAATGAAAAACTGTTTTTT; cdr3_aa: CAWSVPTGENEKLFF
j_call: TRBJ1-1; d_call: TRBD1; cdr3_length: 16; clone_size: .; v_call: TRBV12-3/TRBV12-4; cdr3_nt: TGTGCCAGCAGTTTAAATAGTAAGGGGGCGAAGGCTGAAGCTTTCTTT; cdr3_aa: CASSLNSKGAKAEAFF
j_call: TRBJ1-5; d_call: .; cdr3_length: 14; clone_size: many; v_call: TRBV7-9; cdr3_nt: TGTGCCAGCAGCCCTGGGCTGGGCAATCAGCCCCAGCATTTT; cdr3_aa: CASSPGLGNQPQHF
j_call: TRBJ1-2; d_call: .; cdr3_length: 14; clone_size: .; v_call: TRBV12-3/TRBV12-4; cdr3_nt: TGTAACAGCAGCCGAACCTCCGCCGGCCTGGGCTACACCTTC; cdr3_aa: CNSSRTSAGLGYTF
j_call: TRBJ2-7; d_call: .; cdr3_length: 13; clone_size: few; v_call: TRBV7-7; cdr3_nt: TGTGCCAGCAGCTTTGATGTAGCGTCCGAGCAGTACTTC; cdr3_aa: CASSFDVASEQYF
j_call: TRBJ2-3; d_call: TRBD2; cdr3_length: 18; clone_size: many; v_call: TRBV7-9; cdr3_nt: TGTGCCAGCAGCCCTCCCTTCCGACTAGCGGGGCTAAAAGATACGCAGTATTTT; cdr3_aa: CASSPPFRLAGLKDTQYF
j_call: TRBJ2-5; d_call: .; cdr3_length: 12; clone_size: many; v_call: TRBV6-5; cdr3_nt: TGTGCCAGCGGGACTTTCCAAGAGACCCAGTACTTC; cdr3_aa: CASGTFQETQYF
j_call: TRBJ1-1; d_call: .; cdr3_length: 11; clone_size: many; v_call: TRBV3-1; cdr3_nt: TGTGCCAGCAGCCGCCAAGCTGAAGCTTTCTTT; cdr3_aa: CASSRQAEAFF
j_call: TRBJ2-7; d_call: .; cdr3_length: 13; clone_size: many; v_call: TRBV7-2; cdr3_nt: TGTGCCAGCAGCTTATGGCAGTCGGGCGAGCAGTACTTC; cdr3_aa: CASSLWQSGEQYF
j_call: TRBJ2-5; d_call: .; cdr3_length: 11; clone_size: many; v_call: TRBV20-1; cdr3_nt: .; cdr3_aa: CSSGQGETQYF
j_call: TRBJ2-5; d_call: TRBD2; cdr3_length: 15; clone_size: many; v_call: TRBV20-1; cdr3_nt: TGCAGTGCTCTGCGACTAGCGGGGGGCCGGGAGACCCAGTACTTC; cdr3_aa: CSALRLAGGRETQYF
j_call: TRBJ2-7; d_call: .; cdr3_length: 14; clone_size: many; v_call: TRBV7-3; cdr3_nt: TGTGCCAGCAGCTTAACGACAGATACCTACGAGCAGTACTTC; cdr3_aa: CASSLTTDTYEQYF
j_call: TRBJ2-7; d_call: TRBD1; cdr3_length: 16; clone_size: many; v_call: TRBV20-1; cdr3_nt: TGCAGTGCTAGCAACCCCCGGGACAGGGCTGGCTACGAGCAGTACTTC; cdr3_aa: CSASNPRDRAGYEQYF
j_call: TRBJ1-4; d_call: TRBD1; cdr3_length: 14; clone_size: many; v_call: TRBV5-1; cdr3_nt: TGCGCCAGCAGCTTGGCGGGGACAGATGAAAAACTGTTTTTT; cdr3_aa: CASSLAGTDEKLFF